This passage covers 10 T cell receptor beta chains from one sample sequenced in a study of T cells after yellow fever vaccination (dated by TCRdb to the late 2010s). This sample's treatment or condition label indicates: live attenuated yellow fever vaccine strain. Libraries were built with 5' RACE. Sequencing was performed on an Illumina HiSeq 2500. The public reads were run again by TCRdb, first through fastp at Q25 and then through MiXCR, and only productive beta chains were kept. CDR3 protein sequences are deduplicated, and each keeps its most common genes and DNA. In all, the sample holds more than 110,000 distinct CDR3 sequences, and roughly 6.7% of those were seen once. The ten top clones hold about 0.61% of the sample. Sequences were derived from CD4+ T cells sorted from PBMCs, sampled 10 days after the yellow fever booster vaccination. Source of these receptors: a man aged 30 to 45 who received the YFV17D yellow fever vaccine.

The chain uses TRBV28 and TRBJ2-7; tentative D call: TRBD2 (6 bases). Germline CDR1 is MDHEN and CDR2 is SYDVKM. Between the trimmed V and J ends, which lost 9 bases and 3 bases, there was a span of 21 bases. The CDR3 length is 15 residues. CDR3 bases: TGTGCCAGTAGGAGCGGGTCCCGAGCTTTCTACGAGCAGTACTTC. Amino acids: CASRSGSRAFYEQYF. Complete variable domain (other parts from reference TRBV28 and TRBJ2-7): DVKVTQSSRYLVKRTGEKVFLECVQDMDHENMFWYRQDPGLGLRLIYFSYDVKMKEKGDIPEGYSVSREKKERFSLILESASTNQTSMYLCASRSGSRAFYEQYFGPGTRLTVT.

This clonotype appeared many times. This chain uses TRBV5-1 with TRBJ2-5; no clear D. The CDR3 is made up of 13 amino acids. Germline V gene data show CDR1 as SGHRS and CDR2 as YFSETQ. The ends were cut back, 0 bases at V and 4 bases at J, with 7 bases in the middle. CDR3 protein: CASSLGLTETQYF. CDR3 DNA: TGCGCCAGCAGCTTGGGGCTCACAGAGACCCAGTACTTC.

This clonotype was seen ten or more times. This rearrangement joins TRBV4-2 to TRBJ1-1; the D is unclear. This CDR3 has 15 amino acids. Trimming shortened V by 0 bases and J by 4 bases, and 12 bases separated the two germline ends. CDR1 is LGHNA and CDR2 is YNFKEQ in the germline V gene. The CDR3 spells CASSQDSGFGTEAFF. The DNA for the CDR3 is TGTGCCAGCAGCCAAGATTCGGGGTTCGGCACTGAAGCTTTCTTT.

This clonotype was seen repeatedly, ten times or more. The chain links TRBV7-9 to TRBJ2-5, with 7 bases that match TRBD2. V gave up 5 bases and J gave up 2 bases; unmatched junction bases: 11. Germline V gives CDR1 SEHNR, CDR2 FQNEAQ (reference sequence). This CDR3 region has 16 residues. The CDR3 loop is CASSAGALAEQETQYF. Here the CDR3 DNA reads TGTGCCAGCAGCGCCGGAGCTCTAGCGGAACAAGAGACCCAGTACTTC.

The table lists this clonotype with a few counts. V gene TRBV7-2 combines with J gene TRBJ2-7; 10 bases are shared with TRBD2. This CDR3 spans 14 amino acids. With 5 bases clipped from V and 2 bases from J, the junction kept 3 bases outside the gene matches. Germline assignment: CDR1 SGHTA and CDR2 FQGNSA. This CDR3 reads CASSRTSGAYEQYF. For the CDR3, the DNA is TGTGCCAGCAGCCGGACTAGCGGTGCCTACGAGCAGTACTTC.

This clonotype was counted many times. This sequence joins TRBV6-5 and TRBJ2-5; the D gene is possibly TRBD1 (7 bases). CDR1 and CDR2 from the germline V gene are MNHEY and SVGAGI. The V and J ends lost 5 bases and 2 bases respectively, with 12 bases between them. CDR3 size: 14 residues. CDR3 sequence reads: CASSRGTAQETQYF. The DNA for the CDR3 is TGTGCCAGCAGTCGCGGGACAGCACAAGAGACCCAGTACTTC.

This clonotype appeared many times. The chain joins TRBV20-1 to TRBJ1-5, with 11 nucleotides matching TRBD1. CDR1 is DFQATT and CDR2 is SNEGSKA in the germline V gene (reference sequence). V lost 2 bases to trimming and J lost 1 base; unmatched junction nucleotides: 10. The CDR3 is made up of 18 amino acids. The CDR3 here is CSARSRDRGAFSNQPQHF. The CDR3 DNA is TGCAGTGCTAGATCCCGGGACAGGGGGGCTTTCAGCAATCAGCCCCAGCATTTT.

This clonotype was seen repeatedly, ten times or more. The CDR3 coding sequence is TGTGCCAGCAGGGAACACTCTGGAAACACCATATATTTT. Encoded protein: CASREHSGNTIYF. V and J are TRBV28 and TRBJ1-3; D uncertain. Trimming left V 6 bases short and J 0 bases short, with 6 bases between. The CDR3 is 13 residues long. Germline CDR1 is MDHEN and CDR2 is SYDVKM.

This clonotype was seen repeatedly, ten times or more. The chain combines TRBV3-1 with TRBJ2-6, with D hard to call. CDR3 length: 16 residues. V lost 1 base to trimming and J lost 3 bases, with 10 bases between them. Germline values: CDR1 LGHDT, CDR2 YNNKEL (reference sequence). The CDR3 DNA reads TGTGCCAGCAGCCAAGTCGCAGGCTATGGGGCCAACGTCCTGACTTTC. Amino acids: CASSQVAGYGANVLTF.

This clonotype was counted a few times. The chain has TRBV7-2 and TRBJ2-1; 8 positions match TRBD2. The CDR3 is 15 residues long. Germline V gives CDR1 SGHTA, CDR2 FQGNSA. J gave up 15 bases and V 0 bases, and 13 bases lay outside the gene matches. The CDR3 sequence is CASSLAPGGPPSPFF. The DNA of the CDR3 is TGTGCCAGCAGCTTAGCCCCGGGAGGGCCGCCGTCGCCGTTCTTC.